This record looks at one TCR beta chain sequence and its context. Its specificity is not known. PCR was performed using 60 Vbeta and 13 Jbeta primers. Sequencing used immunoSEQ multiplex PCR; TCRdb keeps in-frame clones, though not all of them. The sample records tens of thousands of clones, over 60% being singletons. This sample was taken from a study of cytomegalovirus exposure and HLA in healthy donors. The study, taken as a whole, reports: When analyzed later, the rates of TCR association showed variation by HLA locus, with DRB1 the most and HLA-C the fewest. Later findings reportedly placed an Asian-associated ancestry cluster below the approximately 670-donor mean for N-insertions. Most sequenced TCRs were rare (though some public TCRs occurred in many donors).

The source of this sequence is a male donor in good health and CMV-seropositive. Sequenced: PBMCs.

CDR3 sequence (DNA): TGTGCCAGCAGTCCACGGACAGGGGACGGGAACACTGAAGCTTTCTTT. This gives the protein CASSPRTGDGNTEAFF. The rearrangement links TRBV28 to TRBJ1-1, with TRBD1 matching over 9 bases. The CDR3 is 16 residues long. Germline V gene sequence: CDR1 MDHEN, CDR2 SYDVKM. V dropped 5 bases and J dropped 1; count of bases not matched to a gene: 8.